A single sample gave rise to the 30 T cell receptor beta chains below, sequenced in a study of blood T cells in healthy people across ages. A second PCR, run for about 7 to 12 cycles, used a sample-barcoded 5' primer plus a J-beta primer mix. TCRdb analysed the 5' RACE reads with MiXCR anew, one entry per CDR3 protein. The table includes 600,000 to 1,000,000 distinct CDR3 sequences, 55% to 75% detected once. Sequenced input: blood. The receptors were gathered from a young man in good health.

The CDR3 DNA is TGTGCCAGCAGTGAATATGAGCGGACCCAGTACTTC. Residues: CASSEYERTQYF. This chain connects TRBV2 to TRBJ2-7; D not resolved. The end of the DNA fits TRBJ2-5 better, so the J call may be wrong. The CDR3 has 12 residues. Per germline, CDR1 SNHLY and CDR2 FYNNEI.

J is TRBJ2-1 and V is TRBV4-2, with 9 bases aligning to TRBD2. CDR3 length: 17 amino acids. V shed 1 base, J shed 4 bases, and the junction held 8 bases outside the gene matches. CDR1 and CDR2 (germline): LGHNA, YNFKEQ. CDR3 residues: CASSQVAGEPPYNEQFF. The CDR3 DNA reads as TGTGCCAGCAGCCAAGTAGCGGGGGAACCCCCATACAATGAGCAGTTCTTC.

The chain uses TRBV20-1 and TRBJ2-4, with D possibly matching TRBD2 (5 bases). The J call is in doubt because the DNA end fits TRBJ2-7 better. This CDR3 is 14 amino acids long. Germline V gene data show CDR1 as DFQATT and CDR2 as SNEGSKA (reference sequence). In DNA form, the CDR3 reads TGCAGTGCTAGTTCGAGCGGCACGTCTGGCGAGCAGTACTTC. Translating gives CSASSSGTSGEQYF.

The chain employs TRBV7-9 and TRBJ1-4, with D possibly being TRBD1 (6 bases). Trimming took 5 bases from V and 5 from J, leaving 12 bases between them. CDR3 size: 14 residues. Germline assignment: CDR1 SEHNR and CDR2 FQNEAQ (reference sequence). The chain's CDR3 is CASSSRQANEKLFF. The DNA of the CDR3 is TGTGCCAGCAGCAGCCGACAGGCAAATGAAAAACTGTTTTTT.

The chain couples TRBV10-3 to TRBJ1-6; D remains ambiguous. V lost 3 bases, J lost 9 bases, and 6 bases lay in between. This CDR3 contains 12 residues. Germline CDR1 and CDR2: ENHRY and SYGVKD. The CDR3 here is CAISETLSPLHF. Here the CDR3 DNA reads TGTGCCATCAGTGAAACCCTTTCACCCCTCCACTTT.

This chain uses TRBV20-1 with TRBJ2-1; D may correspond to TRBD1 or TRBD2 (5 bases each). The V end was cut by 4 bases, the J end by 4 bases, with 11 bases between. Germline V lookup: CDR1 DFQATT, CDR2 SNEGSKA (reference sequence). The CDR3 loop spans 13 amino acids. Here the CDR3 DNA reads TGCAGTGCTACCCGGGACCCTTACAATGAGCAGTTCTTC. Its translation: CSATRDPYNEQFF.

The J gene is TRBJ2-7, the V gene TRBV7-2; D remains unclear. Germline loops: CDR1 SGHTA, CDR2 FQGNSA. Trimming pared 1 base from V and 3 bases from J, leaving 10 bases between. This CDR3 has 14 amino acids. CDR3 bases: TGTGCCAGCAGCTTAGTAACAGAGCTCTACGAGCAGTACTTC. It translates to CASSLVTELYEQYF.

V is TRBV20-1 and J is TRBJ2-3; D possibly uses TRBD1 or TRBD2 (5 bases each). Germline V gene data show CDR1 as DFQATT and CDR2 as SNEGSKA (reference sequence). V was clipped by 5 bases and J by 5 bases, with 14 bases between them. This CDR3 contains 13 residues. CDR3 residues: CSARHSGRDTQYF. The CDR3 bases are TGCAGTGCTCGACACTCAGGGAGAGATACGCAGTATTTT.

In its sample, this clonotype was seen a few times. The chain employs TRBV24-1 and TRBJ2-5; no reliable D call. Per germline, CDR1 KGHDR and CDR2 SFDVKD. V was trimmed by 9 bases and J by 1 base, leaving 14 bases between them. The CDR3 covers 14 residues. The CDR3 is CATAQRDTQETQYF. In DNA form, the CDR3 reads TGTGCCACCGCCCAACGAGACACCCAAGAGACCCAGTACTTC.

This chain connects TRBV20-1 to TRBJ1-5, with D unresolved. CDR3 length equals 13 residues. CDR1 and CDR2 (germline): DFQATT, SNEGSKA (reference sequence). Trimming stripped 4 bases from V and 3 bases from J, with 10 bases between. The CDR3 spells CSAKTSPNQPQHF. CDR3 coding DNA: TGCAGTGCTAAGACCAGCCCCAATCAGCCCCAGCATTTT.

The rearrangement uses TRBV3-1 and TRBJ1-1; possibly TRBD1 for D (5 bases). The CDR3 consists of 14 residues. V was shortened by 6 bases and J by 2 bases, with 13 bases between the two germline ends. Germline lookup yields CDR1 LGHDT and CDR2 YNNKEL (reference sequence). CDR3 DNA: TGTGCCAGCAGTTCAACCCAGGGTAACACTGAAGCTTTCTTT. It encodes CASSSTQGNTEAFF. Supplemented by reference TRBV3-1 and TRBJ1-1, the full variable domain reads DTAVSQTPKYLVTQMGNDKSIKCEQNLGHDTMYWYKQDSKKFLKIMFSYNNKELIINETVPNRFSPKSPDKAHLNLHINSLELGDSAVYFCASSSTQGNTEAFFGQGTRLTVV.

This chain uses TRBV2 with TRBJ2-5; 9 bases are a match to TRBD2. With V trimmed by 7 bases and J by 5 bases, 5 bases remained unmatched. Germline lookup yields CDR1 SNHLY and CDR2 FYNNEI. The CDR3 has 13 amino acids. CDR3 coding DNA: TGTGCCAGCACAGGACTAGCGTCGGAGACCCAGTACTTC. It is translated as CASTGLASETQYF.

The rearrangement links TRBV20-1 to TRBJ1-3, with D unclear. This CDR3 has 15 amino acids. Trimming took 4 bases from V and 1 from J, leaving 14 bases between them. CDR1 is DFQATT, CDR2 SNEGSKA, per germline (reference sequence). CDR3 sequence reads: CSATPLRGSGNTIYF. The DNA of the CDR3 is TGCAGTGCTACCCCTTTAAGAGGGTCTGGAAACACCATATATTTT.

There are a few counts of this clonotype. The chain employs TRBV6-1 and TRBJ1-5, with unresolved D. CDR3 length equals 16 residues. Germline-derived CDR1 and CDR2 are MNHNS and SASEGT. Trimming removed 0 bases from V and 1 base from J, with 10 bases in between. CDR3 in DNA: TGTGCCAGCAGTGAAGCAGTCCCCTGGAGCAATCAGCCCCAGCATTTT. It codes for CASSEAVPWSNQPQHF.

The chain joins TRBV7-9 to TRBJ2-3; the match to TRBD1 covers 7 bases. V was clipped by 4 bases and J by 5 bases; unmatched bases: 6. The CDR3 runs 14 residues. CDR1 is SEHNR, CDR2 FQNEAQ, per germline (reference sequence). DNA of the CDR3: TGTGCCAGCAGCTACAGGGGTTGGATAGATACGCAGTATTTT. Protein: CASSYRGWIDTQYF.

This clonotype was counted a single time. The chain carries TRBV29-1 and TRBJ1-4, with 10 positions matching TRBD1. CDR1 SQVTM and CDR2 ANQGSEA come from the germline V gene. V shed 5 bases, J shed 7 bases, and the junction held 4 bases outside the gene matches. This CDR3 comprises 13 residues. For the CDR3, the DNA is TGCAGCGTTAAGGGACAGGGGAGTGAAAAACTGTTTTTT. Translated: CSVKGQGSEKLFF.

The chain has TRBV5-1 and TRBJ2-3; the D gene is possibly TRBD2 (6 bases). The V gene's germline CDR1 is SGHRS and CDR2 YFSETQ. The CDR3 is 14 amino acids. Trimming left V 3 bases short and J 1 base short, with 9 bases between. The CDR3 bases are TGCGCCAGCAGCTACGGGGGAGGCACAGATACGCAGTATTTT. Translation: CASSYGGGTDTQYF.

V and J are TRBV7-2 and TRBJ1-2, with D hard to call. The germline gives CDR1 SGHTA, CDR2 FQGNSA. The CDR3 runs 16 residues. V lost 5 bases, J lost 2 bases, and 18 bases lay in between. In DNA form, the CDR3 reads TGTGCCAGCAGCCCATCGTCTGGTCGCATCAACTATGGCTACACCTTC. Translated: CASSPSSGRINYGYTF.

This clonotype was seen only once. J is TRBJ2-7 and V is TRBV12-3 or TRBV12-4, with TRBD1 as a possible D gene (6 bases). V dropped 5 bases and J dropped 2 bases, with 13 bases sitting between them. The CDR3 has 14 amino acids. CDR3 residues: CASSVEQGAYEQYF. The CDR3 DNA reads TGTGCCAGCAGTGTGGAACAGGGAGCCTACGAGCAGTACTTC.

The rearrangement links TRBV29-1 to TRBJ2-7; D gene unclear. Germline loops: CDR1 SQVTM, CDR2 ANQGSEA. The CDR3 contains 13 residues. V was clipped by 6 bases and J by 2 bases, with 14 bases between them. The DNA of the CDR3 is TGCAGCGTCCCTGGCGGTACCACCTACGAGCAGTACTTC. Translated, it gives CSVPGGTTYEQYF.

V usage is TRBV5-4 and J usage is TRBJ1-4, with D uncertain. Germline CDR1 reads SGHNT; CDR2 reads YYREEE (reference sequence). V lost 4 bases and J 0 bases, leaving 16 bases between the germline ends. This CDR3 is built from 17 residues. The DNA for the CDR3 is TGTGCCAGCAGCCCCGGGCCCTCGGCGTCAACTAATGAAAAACTGTTTTTT. Translation: CASSPGPSASTNEKLFF.

This chain links TRBV7-9 with TRBJ2-7; no reliable D call. The V and J ends lost 5 bases and 3 bases respectively, with 23 bases between them. The CDR3 is made up of 17 amino acids. CDR1 is SEHNR, CDR2 FQNEAQ, per germline (reference sequence). The CDR3 coding sequence is TGTGCCAGCAGCGATAACAACCAGGCTCCCGCCCTCTACGAGCAGTACTTC. The encoded protein is CASSDNNQAPALYEQYF.

The chain is built from TRBV20-1 and TRBJ2-5, with D possibly matching TRBD2 (6 bases). CDR3 length equals 13 residues. V lost 6 bases and J lost 3, with 14 bases in between. From germline, CDR1 is DFQATT and CDR2 SNEGSKA (reference sequence). The CDR3 DNA is TGCAGTGCCCTCGGGGACTCAGAAGAGACCCAGTACTTC. Translated: CSALGDSEETQYF.

This clonotype was counted a single time. The V call is TRBV9, the J call TRBJ2-2, with D unclear. This CDR3 is 14 amino acids long. The V gene's germline CDR1 is SGDLS and CDR2 YYNGEE. V gave up 4 bases and J gave up 6 bases, with 13 bases separating them. The CDR3 DNA sequence: TGTGCCAGCAGCCTTCCAGGCCCTCCCGGGGAGCTGTTTTTT. Its protein is CASSLPGPPGELFF.

V gene TRBV7-2 combines with J gene TRBJ1-5; no reliable D call. Germline assignment: CDR1 SGHTA and CDR2 FQGNSA. The V and J ends lost 5 bases and 5 bases respectively, with 7 bases between them. The CDR3 consists of 12 residues. The CDR3 bases are TGTGCCAGCAGCGCTAACTATCAGCCCCAGCATTTT. Translation: CASSANYQPQHF.

This clonotype was observed many times. The genes are TRBV6-2 or TRBV6-3 and TRBJ2-1; tentatively, D is TRBD1 (5 bases). The CDR3 has 13 amino acids. Trimming removed 5 bases at V and 4 bases at J, with 9 bases between. Germline CDR1 reads MNHEY; CDR2 reads SVGEGT. The CDR3 here is CASSRQLYNEQFF. The CDR3 DNA sequence: TGTGCCAGCAGTCGACAGCTTTACAATGAGCAGTTCTTC.

The chain is built from TRBV7-2 and TRBJ2-5, with D unclear. TRBJ2-7 explains the end of the DNA better; the J call may be wrong. The CDR3 length is 13 residues. Germline assignment: CDR1 SGHTA and CDR2 FQGNSA. The CDR3 reads CASSLYQAYEQYF. CDR3 nucleotides: TGTGCCAGCAGCTTATACCAGGCCTACGAGCAGTACTTC.

This clonotype was counted between two and nine times. The V and J genes are TRBV20-1 and TRBJ1-6; 9 bases match TRBD1. Trimming removed 6 bases from V and 7 bases from J; junction bases left unmatched: 7. CDR3 length: 14 residues. Germline V gene lookup returns CDR1 DFQATT and CDR2 SNEGSKA (reference sequence). The CDR3 sequence is CSARDRAGNSPLHF. The CDR3 DNA is TGCAGTGCAAGGGACAGGGCAGGGAATTCACCCCTCCACTTT.

Points on this clonotype: A much larger clonotype is one base distant, so this may be a read error. The J gene is TRBJ2-6, the V gene TRBV20-1, with 8 bases fitting TRBD1. This CDR3 comprises 16 residues. Germline V gives CDR1 DFQATT, CDR2 SNEGSKA (reference sequence). CDR3 region: CRRTGYEISGANVPTF. Here the CDR3 DNA reads TGCCGCAGGACAGGGTATGAGATCTCTGGGGCCAACGTCCCGACTTTC.

The chain recombines TRBV6-5 with TRBJ2-4, with 11 bases identical to TRBD1. Germline CDR1 and CDR2: MNHEY and SVGAGI. The CDR3 extends over 16 amino acids. V lost 7 bases to trimming and J lost 6 bases; unmatched junction nucleotides: 11. The CDR3 region has the DNA TGTGCCAGCAAACTTAACGCCGGGACAGGGGGAAACATTCAGTACTTC. Its protein is CASKLNAGTGGNIQYF.